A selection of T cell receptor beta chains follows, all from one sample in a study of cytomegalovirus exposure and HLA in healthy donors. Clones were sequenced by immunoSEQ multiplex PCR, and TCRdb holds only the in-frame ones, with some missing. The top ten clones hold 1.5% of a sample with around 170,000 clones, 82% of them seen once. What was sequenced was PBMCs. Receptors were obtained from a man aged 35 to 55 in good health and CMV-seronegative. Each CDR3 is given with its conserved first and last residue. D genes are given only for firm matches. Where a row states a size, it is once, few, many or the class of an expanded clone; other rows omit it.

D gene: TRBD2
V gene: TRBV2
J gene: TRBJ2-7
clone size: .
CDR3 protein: CATRGLAGGERGGEQYF

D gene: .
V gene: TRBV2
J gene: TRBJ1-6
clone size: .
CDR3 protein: CASSDLHLGGGIDSPLHF

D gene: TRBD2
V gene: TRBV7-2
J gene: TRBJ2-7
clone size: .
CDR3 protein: CASQPGLAGIYEQYF

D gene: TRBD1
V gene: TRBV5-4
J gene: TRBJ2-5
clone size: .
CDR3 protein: CASSYGDRGLFETQYF

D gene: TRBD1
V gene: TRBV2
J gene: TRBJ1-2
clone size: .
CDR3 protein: CASIPGQGRWPYGYTF

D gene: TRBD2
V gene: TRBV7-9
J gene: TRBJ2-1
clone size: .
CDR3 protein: CASSLVGGGVNEQFF

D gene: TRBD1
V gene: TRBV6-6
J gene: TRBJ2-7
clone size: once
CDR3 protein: CASRPGQGSSYEQYF

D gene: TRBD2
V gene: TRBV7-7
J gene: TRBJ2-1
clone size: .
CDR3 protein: CASSRRAGGAPNEQFF

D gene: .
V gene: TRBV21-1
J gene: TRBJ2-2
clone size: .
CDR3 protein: CASSARDRGQNTGELFF

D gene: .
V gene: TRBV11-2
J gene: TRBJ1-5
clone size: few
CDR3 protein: CASSLGTGQPQHF

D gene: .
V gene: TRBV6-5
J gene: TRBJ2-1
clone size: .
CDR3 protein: CASSPLAAYNEQFF

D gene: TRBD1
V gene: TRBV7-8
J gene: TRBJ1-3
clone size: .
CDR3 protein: CASRERQGEENTIYF

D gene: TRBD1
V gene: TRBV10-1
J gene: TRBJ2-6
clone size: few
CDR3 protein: CASSEGGTGELDGANVLTF

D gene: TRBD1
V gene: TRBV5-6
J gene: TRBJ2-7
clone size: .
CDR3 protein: CASSPTGFSYEQYF

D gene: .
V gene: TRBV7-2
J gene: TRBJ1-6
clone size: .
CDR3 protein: CASSYAGRRSPLHF

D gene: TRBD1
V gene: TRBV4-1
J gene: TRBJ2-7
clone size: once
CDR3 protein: CASSPSPGTGALAEQYF

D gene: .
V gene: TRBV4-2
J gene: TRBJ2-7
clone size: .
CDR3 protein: CASSQGQQSDREQYF

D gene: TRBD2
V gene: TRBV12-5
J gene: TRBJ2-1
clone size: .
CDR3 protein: CASAQGLAGNNEQFF

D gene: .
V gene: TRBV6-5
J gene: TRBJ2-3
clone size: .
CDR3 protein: CASSYVAGSGTDTQYF

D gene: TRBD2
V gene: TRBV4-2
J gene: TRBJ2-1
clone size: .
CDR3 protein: CASSQDSLAAYNEQFF

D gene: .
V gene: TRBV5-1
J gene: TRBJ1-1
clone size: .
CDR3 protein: CASSYFVANTEAFF

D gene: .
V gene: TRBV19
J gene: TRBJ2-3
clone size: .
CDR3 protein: CASSQTSGRPDTQYF

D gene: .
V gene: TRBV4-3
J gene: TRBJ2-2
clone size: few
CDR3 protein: CASRSVGELFF

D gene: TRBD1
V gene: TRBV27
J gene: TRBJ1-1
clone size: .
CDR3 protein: CASSYTGVNTEAFF

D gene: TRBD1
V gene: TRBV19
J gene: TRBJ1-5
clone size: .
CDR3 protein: CASSFRGQGNQPQHF

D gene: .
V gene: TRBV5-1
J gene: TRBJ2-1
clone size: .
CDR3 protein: CATTTGVPNEQFF

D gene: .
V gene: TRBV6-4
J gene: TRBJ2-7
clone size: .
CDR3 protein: CASRILGGGLYEQYF

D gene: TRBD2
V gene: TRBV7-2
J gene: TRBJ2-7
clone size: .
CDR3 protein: CASSPGLAGGNEQYF

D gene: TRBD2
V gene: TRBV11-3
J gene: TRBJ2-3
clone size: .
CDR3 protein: CASTPTSGGSQNTQYF

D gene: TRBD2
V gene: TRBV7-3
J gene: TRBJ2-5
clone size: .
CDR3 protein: CASSSGLAGDHQETQYF

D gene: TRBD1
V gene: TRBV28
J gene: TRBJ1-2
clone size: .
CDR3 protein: CASSRDRGLNGYTF

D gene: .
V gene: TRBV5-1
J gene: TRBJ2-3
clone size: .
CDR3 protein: CASSLDPGLKYF

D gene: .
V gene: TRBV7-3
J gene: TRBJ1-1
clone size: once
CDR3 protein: CASSPGGRQGTEAFF

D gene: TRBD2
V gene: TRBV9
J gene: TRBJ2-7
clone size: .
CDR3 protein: CASSVEGLAGYYEQYF